This T cell receptor beta chain appears in the sequencing data of a study of blood T cell repertoires in COVID-19. Each exposed participant met a COVID-19 case in the 2 weeks preceding study entry. V was pared by 6 bases and J by 3 bases, with 21 bases of the junction left unmatched. Germline V gene lookup returns CDR1 WNHNN and CDR2 SYGVQD (reference sequence). The CDR3 runs to 19 residues. Original analysis: Amplified reference gene primers provided the basis for estimating nucleated cell counts. This table comes from immunoSEQ multiplex PCR, and its TCRdb copy is limited to in-frame clones, with some not included. V and J calls and clone size are copied from that table; D and trimming were computed from the DNA. Counted here are some 190,000 clones, roughly 84% occurring once; the ten biggest clones make up under 4%.

The genes are TRBV10-1 and TRBJ1-1; TRBD1 agrees at 8 bases. This receptor was obtained from a woman aged 25 to 45 who had been exposed to COVID-19. The sequenced sample consisted of PBMCs or T cells enriched from blood (not recorded which). The CDR3, as DNA: TGCGCCAGCAGCCCGGGTATGGGGACAGGTGGAAGGAGGGACACTGAAGCTTTCTTT. Its translation is CASSPGMGTGGRRDTEAFF.